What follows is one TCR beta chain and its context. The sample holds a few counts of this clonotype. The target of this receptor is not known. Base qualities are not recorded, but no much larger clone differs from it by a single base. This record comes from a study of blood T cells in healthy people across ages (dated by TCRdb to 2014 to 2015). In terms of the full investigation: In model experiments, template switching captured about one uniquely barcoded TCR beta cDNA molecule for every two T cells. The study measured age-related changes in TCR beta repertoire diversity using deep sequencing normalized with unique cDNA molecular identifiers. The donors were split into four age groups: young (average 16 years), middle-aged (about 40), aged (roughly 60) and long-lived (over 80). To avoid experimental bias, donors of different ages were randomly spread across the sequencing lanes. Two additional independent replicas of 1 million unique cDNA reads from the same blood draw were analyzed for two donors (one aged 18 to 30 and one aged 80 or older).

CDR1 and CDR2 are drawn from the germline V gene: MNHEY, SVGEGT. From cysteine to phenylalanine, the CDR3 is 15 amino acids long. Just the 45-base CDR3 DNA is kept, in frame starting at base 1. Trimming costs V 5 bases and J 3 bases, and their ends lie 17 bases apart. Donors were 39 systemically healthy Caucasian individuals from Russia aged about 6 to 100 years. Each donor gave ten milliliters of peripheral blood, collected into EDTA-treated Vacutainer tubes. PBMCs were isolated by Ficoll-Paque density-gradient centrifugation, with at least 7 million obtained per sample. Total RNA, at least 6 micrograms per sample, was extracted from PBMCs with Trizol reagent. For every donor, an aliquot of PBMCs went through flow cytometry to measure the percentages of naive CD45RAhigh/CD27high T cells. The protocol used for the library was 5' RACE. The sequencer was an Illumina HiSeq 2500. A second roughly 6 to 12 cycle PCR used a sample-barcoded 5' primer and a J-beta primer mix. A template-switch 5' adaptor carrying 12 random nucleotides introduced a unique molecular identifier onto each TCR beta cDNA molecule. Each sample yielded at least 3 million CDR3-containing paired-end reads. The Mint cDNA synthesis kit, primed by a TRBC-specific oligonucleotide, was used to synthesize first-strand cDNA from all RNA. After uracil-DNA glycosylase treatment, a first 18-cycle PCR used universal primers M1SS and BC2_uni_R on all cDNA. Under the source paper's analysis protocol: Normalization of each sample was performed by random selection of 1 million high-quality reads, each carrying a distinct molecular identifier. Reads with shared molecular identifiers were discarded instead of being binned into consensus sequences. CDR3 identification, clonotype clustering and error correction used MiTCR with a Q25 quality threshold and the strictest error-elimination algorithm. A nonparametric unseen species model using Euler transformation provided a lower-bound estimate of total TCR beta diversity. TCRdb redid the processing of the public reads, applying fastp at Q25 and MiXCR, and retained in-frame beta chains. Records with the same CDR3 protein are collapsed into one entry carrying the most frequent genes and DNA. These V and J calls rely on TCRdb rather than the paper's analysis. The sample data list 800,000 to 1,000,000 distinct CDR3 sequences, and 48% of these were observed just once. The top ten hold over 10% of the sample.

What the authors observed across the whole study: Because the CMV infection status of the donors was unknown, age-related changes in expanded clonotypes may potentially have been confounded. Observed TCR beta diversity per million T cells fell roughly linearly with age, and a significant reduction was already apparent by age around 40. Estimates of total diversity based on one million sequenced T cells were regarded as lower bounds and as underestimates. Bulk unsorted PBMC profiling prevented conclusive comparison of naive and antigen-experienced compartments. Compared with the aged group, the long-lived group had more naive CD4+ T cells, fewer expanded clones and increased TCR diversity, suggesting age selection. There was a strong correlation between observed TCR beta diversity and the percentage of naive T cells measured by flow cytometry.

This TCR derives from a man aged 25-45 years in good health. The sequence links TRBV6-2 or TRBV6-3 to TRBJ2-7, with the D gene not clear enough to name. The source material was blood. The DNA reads TGTGCCAGCAGTCAAAAGGTCTTTGGTAGCTACGAGCAGTACTTC. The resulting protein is CASSQKVFGSYEQYF.